The sequence of this TCR beta chain was determined in a study of T-cell memory formation after mild COVID-19. MiXCR was run by TCRdb on the 5' RACE reads, yielding one entry per CDR3 protein. The table lists 550,000 to 700,000 distinct CDR3 sequences, roughly 18% of them singletons. On this clonotype: What it binds is unknown.

V was shortened by 5 bases and J by 12 bases, with 11 bases between the two germline ends. The length of the CDR3 is 11 residues. Points from the study as a whole: The finding that pre-infection memory included some responding clones suggested that cross-reactive memory joined.

Sequencing was done on a sample of PBMCs or a T cell subset sorted from them (not recorded which). The gene calls are TRBV12-3 or TRBV12-4 and TRBJ2-1; D gene unclear. This receptor was taken from an adult woman who had mild COVID-19 (a few samples of this study predate the infection). Cell type and time point are not known. The CDR3 sequence is CASSVGRGQFF. In DNA, the CDR3 is TGTGCCAGCAGTGTTGGACGAGGGCAGTTCTTC.